This T cell receptor beta chain was captured by sequencing in a study of CD8 T cell repertoires and HIV-1 epitope variants. As for the study in general: Twenty-five autologous and known Gag and Nef epitope variant peptides each stimulated T cells separately. Controls were a CMV, EBV and flu peptide pool, Ebola AY9 negative control, and no-peptide well. Cultures ran roughly ten days, with IL-2, IL-7 and IL-15 added on days 3 and 7.

Trimming removed 3 bases from V and 3 bases from J; junction bases left unmatched: 0. The CDR3 extends over 14 amino acids. The germline CDR1 and CDR2 sequences are MDHEN and SYDVKM. In regard to this clone: The antigen remains undetermined.

Profiled with immunoSEQ multiplex PCR; TCRdb holds only in-frame clones, not every one. The repertoire includes roughly 6,000 clones, 55% to 80% of them detected once, and less than 50% sits in the top ten. This clonotype was sampled from a male donor with HIV. Sequencing was carried out using cultured CD8+ T cells derived from PBMCs. The chain is built from TRBV28 and TRBJ2-7; 12 nucleotides agree with TRBD2. The CDR3 region has the DNA TGTGCCAGCAGTTTGACTAGCGGGAGCTACGAGCAGTACTTC. Translating it yields CASSLTSGSYEQYF.